This TCR beta chain is from a study of CD8 T cells in ankylosing spondylitis. V lost 1 base, J lost 4 bases, and 9 bases stayed unmatched. This CDR3 comprises 16 residues. The V gene's germline CDR1 is LNHDA and CDR2 SQIVND (reference sequence). TCRdb recomputed calls from the 5' RACE reads with MiXCR, one row per CDR3 protein. The table includes roughly 200,000 distinct CDR3 sequences, 20% to 30% detected once. The chain is built from TRBV19 and TRBJ1-1, with TRBD1 identical over 7 bases. The sequence was obtained from a male donor with ankylosing spondylitis or in good health (not recorded which). The sample was blood, either unsorted or a sorted T cell fraction (not recorded which). The DNA of the CDR3 is TGTGCCAGTAGTATAGGTGCGACAGGGATTGGCACTGAAGCTTTCTTT. Translated: CASSIGATGIGTEAFF. The whole variable domain, filled in from reference TRBV19 and TRBJ1-1, reads DGGITQSPKYLFRKEGQNVTLSCEQNLNHDAMYWYRQDPGQGLRLIYYSQIVNDFQKGDIAEGYSVSREKKESFPLTVTSAQKNPTAFYLCASSIGATGIGTEAFFGQGTRLTVV.